These 25 T cell receptor beta chains were all obtained from the same sample, sequenced in a study of Ad26.COV2.S vaccination and SARS-CoV-2 variants. Treatment: roughly 20 received Ad26.COV2.S at low or high dose, single or two shots; roughly five received placebo; per-sample allocation not given. Samples came from day 63 after the first vaccine or placebo injection. The repertoire was sequenced with immunoSEQ multiplex PCR; TCRdb's copy has only in-frame clones and lacks some. The sample has just under 250,000 clones, approximately 90% seen once. Material: peripheral blood, obtained in a trial of Ad26.COV2.S vaccine versus placebo. The origin of the receptors is a person aged 18-65 years who received the Ad26.COV2.S COVID-19 vaccine or a placebo.

Here the CDR3 reads CASSSYRGVREKLFF. CDR3 bases: TGTGCCAGCAGCTCCTACAGGGGGGTCCGGGAAAAACTGTTTTTT. The chain joins TRBV7-9 to TRBJ1-4; 8 nucleotides align to TRBD1. From germline, CDR1 is SEHNR and CDR2 FQNEAQ (reference sequence). V shed 4 bases and J 8 bases; nucleotides not matched to a gene: 9. The CDR3 totals 15 residues.

This chain connects TRBV19 to TRBJ2-5; possible D gene TRBD2, 5 bases. Germline V CDR1 and CDR2: LNHDA, SQIVND (reference sequence). The CDR3 runs 17 residues. Deletions cut 3 bases from V and 5 bases from J, with 22 bases between. The CDR3 reads CASSIDQPPGGGETQYF. The CDR3 nucleotides read TGTGCCAGTAGTATTGACCAACCCCCAGGTGGCGGGGAGACCCAGTACTTC. Together with reference TRBV19 and TRBJ2-5, the CDR3 gives the full variable domain: DGGITQSPKYLFRKEGQNVTLSCEQNLNHDAMYWYRQDPGQGLRLIYYSQIVNDFQKGDIAEGYSVSREKKESFPLTVTSAQKNPTAFYLCASSIDQPPGGGETQYFGPGTRLLVL.

This chain joins TRBV5-6 and TRBJ1-4, with D possibly matching TRBD1 (6 bases). The V gene lost 1 base and the J gene lost 14 bases, with 27 bases spanning the gap. This CDR3 region has 17 residues. The germline V gene encodes CDR1 SGHDT and CDR2 YYEEEE. CDR3 protein: CASSLRSGAVNVNKLFF. Written as DNA, the CDR3 is TGTGCCAGCAGCTTGCGATCGGGGGCGGTTAATGTGAATAAGCTGTTTTTT.

This chain's CDR3 is CASSQRPRSRPEDTEAFF. The CDR3, as DNA: TGTGCCAGCAGCCAAAGGCCCCGGAGCCGGCCGGAGGACACTGAAGCTTTCTTT. V usage is TRBV13 and J usage is TRBJ1-1; no clear D gene. V was clipped by 5 bases and J by 3 bases, with 25 bases between them. CDR3 length: 18 residues. The V gene's germline CDR1 is PRHDT and CDR2 FYEKMQ (reference sequence).

The chain recombines TRBV21-1 with TRBJ1-3. TRBV21-1 represents a pseudogene. This CDR3 region has 12 residues. CDR3 region: CASSTFRNTIYF. Here the CDR3 DNA reads TGTGCCAGCAGCACCTTCAGAAACACCATATATTTT.

The chain employs TRBV6-1 and TRBJ2-7; 10 bases map to TRBD2. Germline CDR1 reads MNHNS; CDR2 reads SASEGT. The CDR3 extends over 18 amino acids. The V segment lost 0 bases and the J segment 2 bases; nucleotides outside the gene matches: 10. The CDR3 loop is CASSEAVSGTSATYEQYF. The CDR3 DNA reads TGTGCCAGCAGTGAAGCGGTCTCGGGGACTAGCGCAACCTACGAGCAGTACTTC.

This chain joins TRBV11-1 and TRBJ2-5; D may be TRBD1 or TRBD2 (5 bases each). The CDR3 is 13 residues long. The V end was cut by 5 bases, the J end by 3 bases, with 10 bases between. Germline CDR1 is SGHAT and CDR2 is FQDESV (reference sequence). The CDR3 is CASSRDGKETQYF. The CDR3 nucleotides read TGTGCCAGCAGCCGGGACGGAAAAGAGACCCAGTACTTC.

The chain couples TRBV6-2 or TRBV6-3 to TRBJ2-7; 11 nucleotides align to TRBD2. Per the germline V gene, CDR1 is MNHEY and CDR2 is SVGEGT. This CDR3 comprises 15 residues. V gave up 1 base and J gave up 9 bases; unmatched junction bases: 8. The CDR3 region has the DNA TGTGCCAGCAGTTACTGGACTAGCGGGCCTATCGGGCAGTACTTC. Translation gives CASSYWTSGPIGQYF.

The chain combines TRBV19 with TRBJ2-4; D is unresolved. This CDR3 is 16 amino acids long. V was clipped by 1 base and J by 0 bases, with 10 bases between them. Germline lookup yields CDR1 LNHDA and CDR2 SQIVND (reference sequence). The CDR3 sequence: CASSIVAELAKNIQYF. The CDR3 coding sequence is TGTGCCAGTAGTATAGTAGCAGAGCTAGCCAAAAACATTCAGTACTTC.

This chain joins TRBV27 and TRBJ2-7; D not certain. V was cut by 2 bases and J by 6 bases, with 14 bases left in between. CDR1 and CDR2 (germline): MNHEY, SMNVEV (reference sequence). The CDR3 spans 14 residues. CDR3 loop: CASSLSLARAEQYF. The CDR3 nucleotides read TGTGCCAGCAGTTTAAGCTTGGCTAGGGCCGAGCAGTACTTC.

The rearrangement joins TRBV13 to TRBJ2-3, with a tentative D call TRBD1 (6 bases). V lost 6 bases and J lost 1, with 8 bases in between. Germline CDR1 is PRHDT and CDR2 is FYEKMQ (reference sequence). This CDR3 has 13 residues. Here the CDR3 DNA reads TGTGCCAGCAGGCACAGGGGCACAGATACGCAGTATTTT. It encodes CASRHRGTDTQYF.

This clone is a singleton in its sample. This chain uses TRBV19 with TRBJ1-6; the D is unclear. Germline values: CDR1 LNHDA, CDR2 SQIVND (reference sequence). The V end was cut by 3 bases, the J end by 3 bases, with 9 bases between. The CDR3 spans 15 residues. CDR3 residues: CASSIQTGYNSPLHF. The CDR3 DNA reads as TGTGCCAGTAGTATTCAGACGGGCTATAATTCACCCCTCCACTTT.

The CDR3 region is CASSMRQGRANVLTF. In DNA, the CDR3 is TGTGCCAGTAGTATGAGGCAGGGGAGGGCCAACGTCCTGACTTTC. The V gene is TRBV19, the J gene TRBJ2-6; tentatively, D is TRBD1 (6 bases). V shed 3 bases and J shed 5 bases, with 11 bases lying between them. CDR1 is LNHDA and CDR2 is SQIVND in the germline V gene (reference sequence). The CDR3 runs 15 residues.

This clone has just one count. The J gene is TRBJ2-2, the V gene TRBV6-5, with D hard to call. The CDR3 contains 13 residues. V gave up 2 bases and J gave up 6 bases, with 7 bases separating them. Germline CDR1 and CDR2: MNHEY and SVGAGI. Here the CDR3 DNA reads TGTGCCAGCAGTTACAACGTCCCCGGGGAGCTGTTTTTT. Translating gives CASSYNVPGELFF.

J is TRBJ1-4 and V is TRBV3-1 (or the pseudogene TRBV3-2); no definite D call. Trimming took off 0 bases at V and 8 bases at J, with 4 bases between the two ends. This CDR3 spans 12 amino acids. The germline V gene has CDR1 LGHDT and CDR2 YNNKEL (reference sequence). The CDR3 spells CASSQEREKLFF. CDR3 coding DNA: TGTGCCAGCAGCCAAGAACGAGAAAAACTGTTTTTT.

The CDR3 region is CASSVGYGGDEQYF. CDR3 coding DNA: TGTGCCAGCAGCGTAGGGTACGGAGGGGACGAGCAGTACTTC. The chain has TRBV9 and TRBJ2-7, with TRBD2 as a possible D gene (6 bases). The CDR3 contains 14 residues. Germline-derived CDR1 and CDR2 are SGDLS and YYNGEE. Trimming took 0 bases from V and 5 from J, leaving 12 bases between them.

The rearrangement links TRBV27 to TRBJ2-7, with TRBD2 matching over 7 bases. CDR1 is MNHEY, CDR2 SMNVEV, per germline (reference sequence). V shed 4 bases and J 2 bases; nucleotides not matched to a gene: 2. The CDR3 loop spans 13 amino acids. The CDR3 sequence is CASSWGGTYEQYF. The CDR3 DNA reads TGTGCCAGCAGTTGGGGGGGGACCTACGAGCAGTACTTC.

This sequence joins TRBV12-5 and TRBJ2-3, with 11 nucleotides matching TRBD2. The junction had 10 bases not matched to a gene; V was cut back by 1 base and J by 7 bases. The germline V gene encodes CDR1 LGHNT and CDR2 FRNRAP. This CDR3 comprises 17 residues. The DNA for the CDR3 is TGTGCTAGTGGTTTGGCCATAGGGGCTAGCGGGGGGTATACGCAGTATTTT. It is translated as CASGLAIGASGGYTQYF.

This chain connects TRBV5-1 to TRBJ2-3, with TRBD1 as a possible D gene (5 bases). In germline, CDR1 is SGHRS, CDR2 YFSETQ. The CDR3 sequence is 14 residues long. Deletions cut 5 bases from V and 0 bases from J, with 10 bases between. The CDR3, as DNA: TGCGCCAGCAGGGTACAGGCGAGCACAGATACGCAGTATTTT. Amino acid sequence: CASRVQASTDTQYF.

The chain uses TRBV3-1 (or the pseudogene TRBV3-2) and TRBJ2-7, with D possibly TRBD1 on 5 matching bases. V was cut by 1 base and J by 3 bases, with 7 bases left in between. This CDR3 contains 13 residues. CDR1 LGHDT and CDR2 YNNKEL come from the germline V gene (reference sequence). In nucleotides, the CDR3 is TGTGCCAGCAGCCAAGGCAGGGTCTACGAGCAGTACTTC. Encoded protein: CASSQGRVYEQYF.

The gene calls are TRBV7-3 and TRBJ2-1, with TRBD2 matching 7 bases. The germline V gene has CDR1 SGHTA and CDR2 FQGTGA. V lost 5 bases and J lost 4; bases outside the gene matches: 5. The CDR3 totals 14 residues. Here the CDR3 DNA reads TGTGCCAGCAGCCTTTCTAGCGGTTACAATGAGCAGTTCTTC. This translates into CASSLSSGYNEQFF.

V is TRBV27 and J is TRBJ2-5; TRBD2 matches 7 bases. The CDR3 runs 17 residues. Germline V gene lookup returns CDR1 MNHEY and CDR2 SMNVEV (reference sequence). J gave up 7 bases and V 0 bases, and 14 bases lay outside the gene matches. CDR3 nucleotide sequence: TGTGCCAGCAGTTTATCGTCGACACTAGCTGGGGGGGGGACCCAGTACTTC. Its protein is CASSLSSTLAGGGTQYF.

J is TRBJ2-2 and V is TRBV19; D might be TRBD1 or TRBD2, each matching 8 bases. CDR3 length equals 19 residues. Per germline, CDR1 LNHDA and CDR2 SQIVND (reference sequence). V was shortened by 4 bases and J by 1 base, with 22 bases between the two germline ends. CDR3 nucleotides: TGTGCCAGTAGTAGGCCACCCTCGGGGGGGACAGGGAACACCGGGGAGCTGTTTTTT. It yields the protein CASSRPPSGGTGNTGELFF.

V is TRBV7-6 and J is TRBJ2-3; 10 bases line up with TRBD2. Germline V lookup: CDR1 SGHVS, CDR2 FNYEAQ. V lost 1 base and J lost 2; bases outside the gene matches: 3. The CDR3 runs to 16 residues. CDR3 loop: CASSLGSGGLTDTQYF. The CDR3 nucleotides are TGTGCCAGCAGCTTAGGTAGCGGGGGGCTCACAGATACGCAGTATTTT.

This CDR3 reads CASSGQGQLYSGNTIYF. CDR3 in DNA: TGTGCCAGCAGCGGCCAGGGACAGCTTTACTCTGGAAACACCATATATTTT. This chain links TRBV7-8 with TRBJ1-3; 7 bases are shared with TRBD1. CDR3 length equals 17 residues. The V gene's germline CDR1 is SGHVS and CDR2 FQNEAQ. V was pared by 5 bases and J by 0 bases, with 10 bases of the junction left unmatched.